A selection of T cell receptor beta chains follows, all from one sample in a study of identical twins. TCRdb itself ran the 5' RACE reads through MiXCR, one entry per CDR3 protein. The sample has about 810,000 distinct CDR3 sequences, about 12% seen once. The data were also submitted as part of a second study, on yellow fever vaccine responses in identical twins.

Sequenced sample: PBMCs. The source of these receptors is a woman younger than 35 in good health. The CDR3 runs from the conserved cysteine through the conserved F or W. D genes are given only for firm matches. The size of a clone is reported for some rows only, either as once, few or many, or as a class for expanded clones.

v_call	d_call	clone_size	j_call	cdr3_aa	cdr3_nt
TRBV3-1	-	many	TRBJ1-2	CASSQTDSYGYTF	TGTGCCAGCAGCCAGACAGACAGCTATGGCTACACCTTC
TRBV3-1	-	few	TRBJ2-7	CASRDGQNYEQYF	TGTGCCAGCAGGGACGGACAGAACTACGAGCAGTACTTC
TRBV5-1	TRBD2	few	TRBJ2-3	CASSLDKRDTDTQYF	TGCGCCAGCAGCTTGGATAAGCGGGACACAGATACGCAGTATTTT
TRBV6-6	-	many	TRBJ2-1	CATIGHYNEQFF	TGTGCCACAATCGGGCACTACAATGAGCAGTTCTTC
TRBV7-2	-	-	TRBJ1-1	CASSLDVARGHTEAFF	TGTGCCAGCAGCTTAGATGTGGCCAGGGGACACACTGAAGCTTTCTTT
TRBV12-3/TRBV12-4	-	-	TRBJ2-2	CASSHDRNTGELFF	TGTGCCAGCAGTCATGACAGAAACACCGGGGAGCTGTTTTTT
TRBV20-1	-	few	TRBJ1-5	CSASGGNQPQHF	TGCAGTGCTAGCGGAGGGAATCAGCCCCAGCATTTT
TRBV14	-	many	TRBJ2-1	CASSLRLGDYNEQFF	TGTGCCAGCAGCCTAAGATTAGGGGACTACAATGAGCAGTTCTTC
TRBV4-2	-	-	TRBJ1-4	CASSQDASQEEKLFF	TGTGCCAGCAGCCAAGATGCCTCCCAAGAAGAAAAACTGTTTTTT
TRBV19	TRBD1	few	TRBJ1-1	CASSRTGLMNTEAFF	TGTGCCAGTAGTCGGACAGGTCTAATGAACACTGAAGCTTTCTTT
TRBV9	TRBD1	few	TRBJ2-3	CASSVSTGQGAIYSTDTQYF	TGTGCCAGCAGCGTCTCGACGGGACAGGGCGCTATCTACAGCACAGATACGCAGTATTTT
TRBV20-1	-	-	TRBJ2-7	CSARSSGYEQYF	TGCAGTGCTAGATCCAGCGGATACGAGCAGTACTTC
TRBV24-1	TRBD1	medium-sized	TRBJ2-1	CATSDMGQNDYNEQFF	TGTGCCACCAGTGACATGGGACAGAACGACTACAATGAGCAGTTCTTC
TRBV10-3	-	-	TRBJ2-1	CAISEARGNEQFF	TGTGCCATCAGTGAAGCAAGAGGGAATGAGCAGTTCTTC
TRBV6-1	-	-	TRBJ2-1	CASRITWTDAYNEQFF	TGTGCCAGCAGGATTACGTGGACGGACGCCTACAATGAGCAGTTCTTC
TRBV4-1	-	many	TRBJ1-5	CASSQGPGPNLGQPQHF	TGCGCCAGCAGCCAGGGTCCTGGACCAAACCTGGGACAGCCCCAGCATTTT
TRBV28	-	many	TRBJ2-1	CASSMYNEQFF	TGTGCCAGCAGTATGTACAATGAGCAGTTCTTC
TRBV7-9	-	few	TRBJ2-5	CASSLVGQYETQYF	TGTGCCAGCAGCTTAGTGGGTCAGTATGAGACCCAGTACTTC
TRBV7-9	TRBD2	many	TRBJ2-7	CASSLAGTSVYEQYF	TGTGCCAGCAGCTTAGCAGGGACTAGCGTCTACGAGCAGTACTTC
TRBV7-9	TRBD2	-	TRBJ2-3	CASSSPAGTSGTDTQYF	TGTGCCAGCAGCTCACCCGCCGGGACTAGCGGCACAGATACGCAGTATTTT
TRBV2	TRBD2	-	TRBJ2-1	CASSERGLAGVNEQFF	TGTGCCAGCAGTGAACGAGGACTAGCGGGAGTCAATGAGCAGTTCTTC
TRBV11-1	TRBD2	few	TRBJ2-6	CASRGKETSGIGGANVLTF	TGTGCCAGCAGGGGGAAGGAAACTAGCGGGATCGGCGGGGCCAACGTCCTGACTTTC
TRBV21-1	-	-	TRBJ2-4	CASLKKKVRPGGHIQYF	TGTGCCAGCCTAAAAAAAAAGGTCAGGCCTGGGGGGCACATTCAGTACTTC
TRBV7-2	-	few	TRBJ2-2	CASSPESRTNTGELFF	TGTGCCAGCAGCCCTGAGAGCAGGACAAACACCGGGGAGCTGTTTTTT
TRBV6-2/TRBV6-3	TRBD2	-	TRBJ2-7	CASSLLGWGRGLAGGSSYEQYF	TGTGCCAGCAGTTTACTCGGGTGGGGTCGCGGGCTAGCGGGAGGCAGCTCCTACGAGCAGTACTTC
TRBV7-9	-	many	TRBJ1-6	CASSRTADAYNSPLHF	TGTGCCAGCAGCCGGACAGCGGACGCCTATAATTCACCCCTCCACTTT
TRBV27	TRBD1	few	TRBJ2-1	CASSLWDSTLNEQFF	TGTGCCAGCAGTTTATGGGACAGTACCTTGAATGAGCAGTTCTTC
TRBV19	TRBD1	-	TRBJ2-1	CATGGSNRGRSYNEQFF	TGTGCCACCGGTGGCAGCAACAGGGGGCGAAGCTACAATGAGCAGTTCTTC
TRBV12-3/TRBV12-4	-	few	TRBJ1-2	CASSFEGFNYGYTF	TGTGCCAGCAGTTTCGAGGGCTTTAACTATGGCTACACCTTC
TRBV7-7	TRBD1	-	TRBJ2-3	CASSPGDRGVTDTQYF	TGTGCCAGCAGCCCGGGGGACAGGGGAGTCACAGATACGCAGTATTTT
TRBV5-1	TRBD1	-	TRBJ2-5	CASSLGTGQKETQYF	TGCGCCAGCAGCTTAGGGACAGGGCAGAAGGAGACCCAGTACTTC
TRBV2	-	-	TRBJ2-1	CASRADSISLSYNEQFF	TGTGCCAGCAGGGCAGACAGTATTAGCCTCTCTTACAATGAGCAGTTCTTC
TRBV29-1	TRBD2	-	TRBJ2-3	CSVARGGITDTQYF	TGCAGCGTTGCGCGGGGGGGCATCACAGATACGCAGTATTTT
TRBV5-1	TRBD2	many	TRBJ2-3	CASSAPSGGAPDTQYF	TGCGCCAGCAGCGCCCCTAGCGGGGGGGCCCCGGATACGCAGTATTTT
TRBV27	TRBD1	few	TRBJ2-7	CASSPRQGANYEQYF	TGTGCCAGCAGTCCTCGACAGGGGGCCAATTACGAGCAGTACTTC
TRBV7-2	TRBD1	-	TRBJ1-2	CASSPAGGVDYGYTF	TGTGCCAGCAGCCCAGCAGGGGGGGTCGACTATGGCTACACCTTC
TRBV5-6	-	few	TRBJ2-3	CASSPESDTDTQYF	TGTGCCAGCAGCCCCGAATCAGACACAGATACGCAGTATTTT
TRBV6-5	TRBD2	few	TRBJ2-3	CASSYRQRGAGDTQYF	TGTGCCAGCAGTTACCGACAGCGGGGGGCGGGAGATACGCAGTATTTT
TRBV20-1	-	few	TRBJ1-2	CSANPSRVLDYGYTF	TGCAGTGCTAACCCCTCCAGGGTTTTAGACTATGGCTACACCTTC
TRBV12-3/TRBV12-4	-	-	TRBJ2-2	CASSPLTSNTGELFF	TGTGCCAGCAGCCCACTCACTTCGAACACCGGGGAGCTGTTTTTT
TRBV25-1	-	few	TRBJ2-3	CASSESRGSDTQYF	TGTGCCAGCAGTGAATCCAGGGGCTCAGATACGCAGTATTTT
TRBV10-3	TRBD1	-	TRBJ2-1	CAISESGGTGSNEQFF	TGTGCCATCAGTGAGTCAGGGGGGACAGGTAGCAATGAGCAGTTCTTC
TRBV4-1	-	few	TRBJ2-1	CASSQVTDYNEQFF	TGCGCCAGCAGCCAAGTCACAGACTACAATGAGCAGTTCTTC
TRBV2	TRBD2	few	TRBJ2-7	CASSGGLAVTYEQYF	TGTGCCAGCAGTGGTGGCCTAGCGGTCACCTACGAGCAGTACTTC
TRBV19	TRBD1	-	TRBJ2-7	CASRGTGYIGYEQYF	TGTGCCAGTAGGGGGACAGGGTATATCGGATACGAGCAGTACTTC
TRBV27	TRBD2	few	TRBJ2-7	CASSQVTSGTYEQYF	TGTGCCAGCAGTCAAGTGACTAGCGGAACCTACGAGCAGTACTTC